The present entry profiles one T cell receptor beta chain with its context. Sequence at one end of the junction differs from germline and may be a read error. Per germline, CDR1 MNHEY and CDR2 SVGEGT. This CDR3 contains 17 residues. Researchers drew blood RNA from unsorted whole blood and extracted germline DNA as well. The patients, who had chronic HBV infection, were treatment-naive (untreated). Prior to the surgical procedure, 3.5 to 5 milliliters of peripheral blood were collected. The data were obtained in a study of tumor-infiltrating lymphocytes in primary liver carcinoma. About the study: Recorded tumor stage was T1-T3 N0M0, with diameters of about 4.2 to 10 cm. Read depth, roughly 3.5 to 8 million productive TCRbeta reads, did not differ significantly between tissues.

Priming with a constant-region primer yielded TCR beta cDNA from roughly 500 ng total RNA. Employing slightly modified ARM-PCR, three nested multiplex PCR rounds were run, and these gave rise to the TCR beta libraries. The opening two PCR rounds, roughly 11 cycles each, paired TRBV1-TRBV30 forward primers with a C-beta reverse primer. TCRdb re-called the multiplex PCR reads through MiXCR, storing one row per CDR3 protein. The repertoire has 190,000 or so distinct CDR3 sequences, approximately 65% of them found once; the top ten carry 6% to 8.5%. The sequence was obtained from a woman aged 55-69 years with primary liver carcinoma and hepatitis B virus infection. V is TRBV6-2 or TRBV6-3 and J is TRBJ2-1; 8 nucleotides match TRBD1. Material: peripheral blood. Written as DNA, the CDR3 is TGTGTCAGCACCCTTGTCAGGGGGCCACTAAGGGGCAATGAGCAGTTCTTC. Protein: CVSTLVRGPLRGNEQFF.